The 10 T cell receptor beta chains below come from one sample, sequenced in a study of graft-versus-host responses after intestinal transplantation. The protocol was immunoSEQ multiplex PCR, while the TCRdb copy is restricted to in-frame clones and leaves out a portion. Here the sample spans over 100,000 clones, approximately 84% being singletons. For these TCRs, the target antigens are not known. The sample here was unstimulated CD4+ T cells sorted from spleen or lymph node cells, taken before intestinal transplant. The source is a human donor who received an intestinal transplant.

Here the CDR3 DNA reads TGTGCCAGCAACACGGGATCCCAAGATACGCAGTATTTT. Amino acid sequence: CASNTGSQDTQYF. The chain carries TRBV6-5 and TRBJ2-3, with D perhaps matching TRBD2 (5 bases). This CDR3 contains 13 residues. The germline gives CDR1 MNHEY, CDR2 SVGAGI. The V end lost 7 bases, the J end lost 5 bases, and 13 bases lay between the germline ends.

This sequence joins TRBV5-1 and TRBJ1-3; D uncertain. Trimming took 0 bases from V and 2 from J, leaving 9 bases between them. Looked up from germline, CDR1 is SGHRS and CDR2 is YFSETQ. This CDR3 is 15 amino acids long. This CDR3 reads CASSLGGRTGNTIYF. CDR3 coding DNA: TGCGCCAGCAGCTTGGGCGGGAGAACTGGAAACACCATATATTTT. The full variable domain, its missing parts supplied by reference TRBV5-1 and TRBJ1-3, is KAGVTQTPRYLIKTRGQQVTLSCSPISGHRSVSWYQQTPGQGLQFLFEYFSETQRNKGNFPGRFSGRQFSNSRSEMNVSTLELGDSALYLCASSLGGRTGNTIYFGEGSWLTVV.

The rearrangement joins TRBV30 to TRBJ1-3; D unclear. Trimming took 1 base from V and 3 from J, leaving 10 bases between them. The CDR3 contains 14 residues. Per germline, CDR1 GTSNPN and CDR2 SVGIG (reference sequence). The CDR3 sequence: CAWSGSPIGNTIYF. CDR3 coding DNA: TGTGCCTGGAGTGGGTCTCCGATTGGAAACACCATATATTTT.

The chain is built from TRBV7-7 and TRBJ2-5, with D tentatively TRBD2 (7 bases). V was shortened by 5 bases and J by 5 bases, with 18 bases between the two germline ends. Germline V gene lookup returns CDR1 SSHAT and CDR2 FNYEAQ (reference sequence). The CDR3 runs 15 residues. The CDR3 region has the DNA TGTGCCAGCAGCCCAATAGGGGGGGCCTTGGAGACCCAGTACTTC. Protein product: CASSPIGGALETQYF.

The chain carries TRBV19 and TRBJ1-2; TRBD1 aligns across 9 bases. Germline V gene sequence: CDR1 LNHDA, CDR2 SQIVND (reference sequence). The CDR3 covers 15 residues. J was trimmed by 5 bases and V by 3 bases; bases with no gene match: 7. The CDR3 reads CASSISGQGIYGYTF. The CDR3 DNA follows: TGTGCCAGTAGTATTTCTGGACAGGGGATATATGGCTACACCTTC.

This chain links TRBV5-1 with TRBJ2-7, with TRBD2 matching 12 bases. Germline V lookup: CDR1 SGHRS, CDR2 YFSETQ. V was clipped by 5 bases and J by 1 base; unmatched bases: 1. This CDR3 region has 14 residues. The CDR3 reads CASRTSGRSYEQYF. CDR3 coding DNA: TGCGCCAGCAGGACTAGCGGGAGATCCTACGAGCAGTACTTC.

V gene TRBV6-1 combines with J gene TRBJ1-5, with D possibly matching TRBD1 (6 bases). With 2 bases removed from V and 3 bases from J, the gap between germline ends came to 11 bases. Germline loops: CDR1 MNHNS, CDR2 SASEGT. This CDR3 spans 15 amino acids. The CDR3 reads CASSESGQSNQPQHF. In DNA, the CDR3 is TGTGCCAGCAGTGAAAGTGGACAGTCCAATCAGCCCCAGCATTTT.

This clone occurred a few times. The chain recombines TRBV11-2 with TRBJ1-6, with D perhaps matching TRBD1 (5 bases). Trimming removed 2 bases from V and 10 bases from J, with 15 bases in between. The V gene's germline CDR1 is SGHAT and CDR2 FQNNGV. The CDR3 is 15 amino acids. CDR3 DNA sequence: TGTGCCAGCAGCTTATTCGGGACTCTGCAATCACCCCTCCACTTT. It codes for CASSLFGTLQSPLHF.

The chain recombines TRBV12-2 with TRBJ2-3; TRBD2 is taken as the D call from the table, unchecked against the DNA. TRBV12-2 corresponds to a pseudogene. CDR3 length: 16 residues. CDR3 loop: CASRSPGRTSTDTQYF. For the CDR3, the DNA is TGTGCAAGTCGCTCCCCCGGGCGGACTAGCACAGATACGCAGTATTTT.

This chain links TRBV5-4 with TRBJ2-1; D remains ambiguous. The CDR3 sequence is 15 residues long. Trimming left V 0 bases short and J 0 bases short, with 7 bases between. The V gene's germline CDR1 is SGHNT and CDR2 YYREEE (reference sequence). CDR3 residues: CASSLGSASYNEQFF. The CDR3 nucleotides are TGTGCCAGCAGCTTGGGGAGCGCCTCCTACAATGAGCAGTTCTTC.